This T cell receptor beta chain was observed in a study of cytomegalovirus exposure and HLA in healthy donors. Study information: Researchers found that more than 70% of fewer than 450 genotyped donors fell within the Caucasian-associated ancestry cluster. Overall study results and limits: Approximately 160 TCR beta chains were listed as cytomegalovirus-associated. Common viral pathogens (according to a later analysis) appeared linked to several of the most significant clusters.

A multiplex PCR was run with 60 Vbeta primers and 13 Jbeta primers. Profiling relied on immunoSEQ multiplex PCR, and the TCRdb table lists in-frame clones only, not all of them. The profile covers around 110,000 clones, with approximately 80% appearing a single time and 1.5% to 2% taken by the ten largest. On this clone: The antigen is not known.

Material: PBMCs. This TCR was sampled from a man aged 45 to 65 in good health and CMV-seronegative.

The CDR3 loop is CASSLGRQYNEKLFF. As DNA, the CDR3 is TGCGCCAGCAGCTTGGGGCGGCAGTATAATGAAAAACTGTTTTTT. The V call is TRBV5-1, the J call TRBJ1-4; no clear D gene. Looked up from germline, CDR1 is SGHRS and CDR2 is YFSETQ. Trimming removed 0 bases from V and 4 bases from J, with 10 bases in between. This CDR3 region has 15 residues. Together with reference TRBV5-1 and TRBJ1-4, the CDR3 gives the full variable domain: KAGVTQTPRYLIKTRGQQVTLSCSPISGHRSVSWYQQTPGQGLQFLFEYFSETQRNKGNFPGRFSGRQFSNSRSEMNVSTLELGDSALYLCASSLGRQYNEKLFFGSGTQLSVL.